What follows are 15 T cell receptor beta chains derived from one specimen sequenced in a study of beta chain features in type 1 diabetes. The whole isolated RNA underwent reverse transcription, so sequencing captured expressed TCRB transcripts. The data were produced by immunoSEQ multiplex PCR, yet TCRdb's version contains in-frame clones alone and is incomplete. Of 120,000 or so clones in the sample, 15% to 20% were seen once. These TCRs' antigens remain unknown. Study results and caveats: Within each of all four CD4+ subsets, Type 1 diabetes patients had TCRB CDR3s that were moderately but significantly shorter.

Source material: central memory CD4+ T cells from blood. These TCRs come from a man aged 18 to 29 with type 1 diabetes.

The chain couples TRBV11-2 to TRBJ1-6; D not certain. This CDR3 region has 12 residues. CDR1 and CDR2 (germline): SGHAT, FQNNGV. Trimming removed 5 bases from V and 6 bases from J, with 5 bases in between. The CDR3 bases are TGTGCCAGCAGCACAACTAATTCACCCCTCCACTTT. The encoded protein is CASSTTNSPLHF. Complete variable domain (other parts from reference TRBV11-2 and TRBJ1-6): EAGVAQSPRYKIIEKRQSVAFWCNPISGHATLYWYQQILGQGPKLLIQFQNNGVVDDSQLPKDRFSAERLKGVDSTLKIQPAKLEDSAVYLCASSTTNSPLHFGNGTRLTVT.

The gene calls are TRBV15 and TRBJ2-3; D might be TRBD1 (5 bases). V lost 1 base and J lost 6, with 17 bases in between. Per germline, CDR1 LNHNV and CDR2 YYDKDF (reference sequence). The CDR3 runs 16 residues. CDR3 loop: CATSRGSGHRSDTQYF. DNA for the CDR3: TGTGCCACCAGCAGAGGTTCAGGGCATCGGTCCGATACGCAGTATTTT.

The rearrangement links TRBV28 to TRBJ1-1; D perhaps matches TRBD1 (6 bases). CDR3 length equals 14 residues. The ends were cut back, 4 bases at V and 1 base at J, with 10 bases in the middle. Germline lookup yields CDR1 MDHEN and CDR2 SYDVKM. The CDR3 bases are TGTGCCAGCAGTTACAGGGATTGGAACACTGAAGCTTTCTTT. Translated: CASSYRDWNTEAFF.

V gene TRBV27 combines with J gene TRBJ2-7; D is uncertain. Trimming left V 3 bases short and J 2 bases short, with 8 bases between. Per the germline V gene, CDR1 is MNHEY and CDR2 is SMNVEV (reference sequence). The CDR3 has 13 residues. CDR3 sequence: CASSFRATYEQYF. DNA for the CDR3: TGTGCCAGCAGTTTCCGGGCGACCTACGAGCAGTACTTC.

This sequence joins TRBV9 and TRBJ2-5, with D perhaps matching TRBD1 (6 bases). The germline V and J ends were trimmed by 0 bases and 5 bases, with 11 bases remaining between them. Looked up from germline, CDR1 is SGDLS and CDR2 is YYNGEE. The CDR3 extends over 14 amino acids. CDR3 amino acids: CASSVGRGVETQYF. CDR3 coding DNA: TGTGCCAGCAGCGTAGGCAGGGGAGTGGAGACCCAGTACTTC.

The sample holds a few counts of this clone. CDR3 loop: CASSPGTGDEQFF. The CDR3, as DNA: TGTGCCAGCTCACCCGGGACAGGGGATGAGCAGTTCTTC. This sequence joins TRBV18 and TRBJ2-1, with TRBD1 matching 10 bases. Losses at the gene ends were 3 bases for V and 8 bases for J; bases not matched to a gene: 1. Looked up from germline, CDR1 is KGHSH and CDR2 is LQKENI. CDR3 length equals 13 residues. Combining the CDR3 with reference TRBV18 and TRBJ2-1 gives the whole variable domain NAGVMQNPRHLVRRRGQEARLRCSPMKGHSHVYWYRQLPEEGLKFMVYLQKENIIDESGMPKERFSAEFPKEGPSILRIQQVVRGDSAAYFCASSPGTGDEQFFGPGTRLTVL.

V is TRBV7-6 and J is TRBJ2-3; D call uncertain. Deletions cut 1 base from V and 2 bases from J, with 10 bases between. Germline V gene sequence: CDR1 SGHVS, CDR2 FNYEAQ. The CDR3 totals 15 residues. The CDR3: CASSLGLYNTDTQYF. In DNA form, the CDR3 reads TGTGCCAGCAGCTTAGGCTTATATAACACAGATACGCAGTATTTT.

The sample holds a few counts of this clone. The chain is built from TRBV30 and TRBJ1-1; 11 bases fit TRBD1. From germline, CDR1 is GTSNPN and CDR2 SVGIG (reference sequence). This CDR3 has 15 residues. The J segment lost 4 bases and the V segment lost 0 bases, leaving 4 bases of the junction unmatched. As DNA, the CDR3 is TGTGCCTGGAGTGTATCTGGGACAGGGGGCACTGAAGCTTTCTTT. This encodes CAWSVSGTGGTEAFF.

The CDR3 is CASSLQGPEELFF. The CDR3 coding sequence is TGCGCCAGCAGCTTACAGGGTCCCGAGGAACTGTTTTTT. The rearrangement uses TRBV5-1 and TRBJ1-4; a weak D match, TRBD1 (6 bases). V shed 2 bases and J shed 12 bases, with 14 bases lying between them. This CDR3 spans 13 amino acids. Per the germline V gene, CDR1 is SGHRS and CDR2 is YFSETQ.

The chain employs TRBV9 and TRBJ1-1; D is perhaps TRBD1 (5 bases). The V end lost 3 bases, the J end lost 5 bases, and 17 bases lay between the germline ends. Germline CDR1 and CDR2: SGDLS and YYNGEE. This CDR3 is built from 15 residues. The CDR3 nucleotides read TGTGCCAGCAGCGCCGGGACCCCCGTCGAGACTGAAGCTTTCTTT. It translates to CASSAGTPVETEAFF.

This clone came up a few times. The V and J genes are TRBV5-4 and TRBJ2-1, with 8 bases fitting TRBD1. The junction had 5 bases not matched to a gene; V was cut back by 4 bases and J by 2 bases. Per germline, CDR1 SGHNT and CDR2 YYREEE (reference sequence). CDR3 length: 15 amino acids. The CDR3 DNA sequence: TGTGCCAGCAGCCGGGGACAGGAGGCCTACAATGAGCAGTTCTTC. Translated: CASSRGQEAYNEQFF. Full variable domain (remainder filled in from reference TRBV5-4 and TRBJ2-1): ETGVTQSPTHLIKTRGQQVTLRCSSQSGHNTVSWYQQALGQGPQFIFQYYREEENGRGNFPPRFSGLQFPNYSSELNVNALELDDSALYLCASSRGQEAYNEQFFGPGTRLTVL.

The chain recombines TRBV6-5 with TRBJ2-5; D is unresolved. V was trimmed by 6 bases and J by 4 bases, leaving 18 bases between them. Per germline, CDR1 MNHEY and CDR2 SVGAGI. The CDR3 extends over 15 amino acids. CDR3 region: CASSSNTPVGETQYF. The CDR3 DNA reads as TGTGCCAGCAGCTCAAATACCCCGGTAGGAGAGACCCAGTACTTC.

This clone was recorded a few times. The chain recombines TRBV2 with TRBJ2-3; D unresolved. Germline V gene data show CDR1 as SNHLY and CDR2 as FYNNEI. The CDR3 spans 12 residues. Trimming stripped 3 bases from V and 6 bases from J, with 7 bases between. CDR3 nucleotide sequence: TGTGCCAGCAGTGATAGGTCGGATACGCAGTATTTT. As protein: CASSDRSDTQYF.

V is TRBV7-9 and J is TRBJ1-3, with TRBD1 matching 7 bases. V lost 8 bases and J lost 9; bases outside the gene matches: 7. CDR3 length equals 12 residues. Germline values: CDR1 SEHNR, CDR2 FQNEAQ (reference sequence). The CDR3, as DNA: TGTGCCAGCTCCCGGGACAGTAGCACCATATATTTT. Protein product: CASSRDSSTIYF.

This clone turned up a few times. The gene calls are TRBV30 and TRBJ1-1, with 9 bases lining up with TRBD1. V lost 2 bases and J lost 3; bases outside the gene matches: 7. Looked up from germline, CDR1 is GTSNPN and CDR2 is SVGIG (reference sequence). CDR3 size: 15 residues. The CDR3 nucleotides read TGTGCCTGGAGTCCGCCCGGGACAGGGTACACTGAAGCTTTCTTT. Amino acids: CAWSPPGTGYTEAFF.